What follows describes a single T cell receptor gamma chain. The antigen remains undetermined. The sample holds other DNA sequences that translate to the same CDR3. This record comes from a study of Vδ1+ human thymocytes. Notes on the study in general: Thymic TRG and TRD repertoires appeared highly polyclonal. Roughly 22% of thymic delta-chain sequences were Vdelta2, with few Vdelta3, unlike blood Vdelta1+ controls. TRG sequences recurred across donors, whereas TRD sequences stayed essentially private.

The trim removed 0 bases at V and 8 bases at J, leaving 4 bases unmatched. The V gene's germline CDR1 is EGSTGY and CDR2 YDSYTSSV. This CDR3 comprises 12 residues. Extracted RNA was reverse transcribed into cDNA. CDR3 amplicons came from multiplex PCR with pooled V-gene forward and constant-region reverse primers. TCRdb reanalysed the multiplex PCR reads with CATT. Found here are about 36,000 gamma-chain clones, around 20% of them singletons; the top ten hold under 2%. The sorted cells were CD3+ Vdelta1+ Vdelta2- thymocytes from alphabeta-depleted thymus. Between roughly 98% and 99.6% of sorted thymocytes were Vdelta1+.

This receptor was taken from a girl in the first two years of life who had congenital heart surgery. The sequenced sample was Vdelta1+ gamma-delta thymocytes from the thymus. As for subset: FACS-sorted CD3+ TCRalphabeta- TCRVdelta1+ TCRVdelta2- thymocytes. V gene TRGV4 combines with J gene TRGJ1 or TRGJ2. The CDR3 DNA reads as TGTGCCACCTGGGATGGGCCCGATAAGAAACTCTTT. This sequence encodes CATWDGPDKKLF.